Presented here are 17 T cell receptor beta chains from one specimen sequenced in a study of vaccination and CD4 T cells after COVID-19. What these receptors recognize is not known. Specified treatment: approximately nine-day PBMC culture with coronavirus spike peptide pools or control peptides (ViraFEST assay). Oncomine TCR Beta short-read sequencing was applied to DNA from cultured CD4+ T cells. TCRdb used MiXCR to reprocess the PCR reads, holding one entry per CDR3 protein. Among approximately 20,000 distinct CDR3 sequences, approximately 70% were seen once, and the ten largest hold roughly 6%. The specimen sequenced was CD4+ T cells from blood, cultured in vitro. The source of these receptors is a human donor who had recovered from COVID-19.

The CDR3 nucleotides are TGTGCCAGCACCAACCCCCGACTAGCGGGAGGTAACGAGCAGTACTTC. Protein product: CASTNPRLAGGNEQYF. The chain carries TRBV28 and TRBJ2-7, with 13 nucleotides matching TRBD2. With V trimmed by 7 bases and J by 5 bases, 11 bases remained unmatched. The CDR3 has 16 residues. The germline V gene encodes CDR1 MDHEN and CDR2 SYDVKM.

Here the CDR3 reads CSAKQGAEAFF. The DNA for the CDR3 is TGCAGTGCTAAACAGGGAGCTGAAGCTTTCTTT. This chain connects TRBV20-1 to TRBJ1-1, with a possible D match to TRBD1 (6 bases). Germline lookup yields CDR1 DFQATT and CDR2 SNEGSKA (reference sequence). The CDR3 covers 11 residues. The V gene lost 4 bases and the J gene lost 6 bases, with 9 bases spanning the gap.

The chain recombines TRBV27 with TRBJ2-5; 10 bases line up with TRBD2. This CDR3 comprises 16 residues. J gave up 7 bases and V 4 bases, and 12 bases lay outside the gene matches. CDR1 and CDR2 from the germline V gene are MNHEY and SMNVEV (reference sequence). In DNA form, the CDR3 reads TGTGCCAGCAGTTCGGGACTAGCGCCTAAAGGGGGGACCCAGTACTTC. Its protein product is CASSSGLAPKGGTQYF.

This clonotype showed up just a few times. The chain couples TRBV7-2 to TRBJ2-5; D possibly corresponds to TRBD2 (6 bases). V was clipped by 1 base and J by 5 bases, with 14 bases between them. This CDR3 region has 15 residues. Germline CDR1 is SGHTA and CDR2 is FQGNSA. CDR3 residues: CASSLGSGVAETQYF. The CDR3 nucleotides read TGTGCCAGCAGCTTAGGATCGGGGGTAGCGGAGACCCAGTACTTC.

The V call is TRBV7-9, the J call TRBJ1-2, with D unresolved. Between the trimmed V and J ends, which lost 3 bases and 0 bases, there was a span of 2 bases. The CDR3 extends over 12 amino acids. Germline values: CDR1 SEHNR, CDR2 FQNEAQ (reference sequence). The CDR3 DNA reads TGTGCCAGCAGCTTCCCTAACTATGGCTACACCTTC. It encodes CASSFPNYGYTF.

The CDR3 DNA follows: TGTGCCAGCAGTCGCTTGGGTCATAATTCACCCCTCCACTTT. Translating gives CASSRLGHNSPLHF. The V gene is TRBV12-3 or TRBV12-4, the J gene TRBJ1-6, with D uncertain. V gave up 5 bases and J gave up 5 bases, with 10 bases separating them. The CDR3 loop spans 14 amino acids.

The chain links TRBV30 to TRBJ1-2; the match to TRBD1 covers 7 bases. CDR1 is GTSNPN, CDR2 SVGIG, per germline (reference sequence). The CDR3 is 13 residues long. V shed 2 bases and J 2 bases; nucleotides not matched to a gene: 2. CDR3 DNA sequence: TGTGCCTGGAGTCTACAGGGGAACTATGGCTACACCTTC. It is translated as CAWSLQGNYGYTF.

V and J are TRBV7-8 and TRBJ2-7; D is undetermined. V lost 5 bases, J lost 0 bases, and 8 bases lay in between. The CDR3 has 13 residues. Germline values: CDR1 SGHVS, CDR2 FQNEAQ. The chain's CDR3 is CASSPPSSYEQYF. CDR3 sequence (DNA): TGTGCCAGCAGCCCCCCGTCCTCCTACGAGCAGTACTTC.

The rearrangement uses TRBV6-2 or TRBV6-3 and TRBJ1-1; maybe TRBD1 (5 bases). The CDR3 runs to 14 residues. V lost 2 bases to trimming and J lost 4 bases, with 11 bases between them. Per the germline V gene, CDR1 is MNHEY and CDR2 is SVGEGT. The CDR3 DNA reads TGTGCCAGCAGTTACAAAGGGGTTCCCACTGAAGCTTTCTTT. It translates to CASSYKGVPTEAFF.

The V call is TRBV12-3 or TRBV12-4, the J call TRBJ1-5; D is undetermined. The V gene lost 3 bases and the J gene lost 1 base, with 4 bases spanning the gap. There are 13 residues in the CDR3. This chain's CDR3 is CASSLDSNQPQHF. CDR3 bases: TGTGCCAGCAGTTTGGACAGCAATCAGCCCCAGCATTTT.

J is TRBJ1-1 and V is TRBV27, with 7 bases lining up with TRBD1. This CDR3 has 16 amino acids. V dropped 0 bases and J dropped 3; count of bases not matched to a gene: 7. Germline values: CDR1 MNHEY, CDR2 SMNVEV (reference sequence). CDR3 loop: CASSLSVNQGDTEAFF. Written as DNA, the CDR3 is TGTGCCAGCAGTTTATCGGTAAACCAGGGGGACACTGAAGCTTTCTTT.

The chain uses TRBV20-1 and TRBJ2-3; D is unclear. V was shortened by 6 bases and J by 6 bases, with 19 bases between the two germline ends. This CDR3 is 14 amino acids long. Germline values: CDR1 DFQATT, CDR2 SNEGSKA (reference sequence). The CDR3 loop reads CSAPPTGHADTQYF. CDR3 sequence (DNA): TGCAGTGCCCCCCCGACGGGTCACGCTGATACGCAGTATTTT.

The chain combines TRBV18 with TRBJ2-3, with D unclear. This CDR3 has 13 amino acids. The germline CDR1 and CDR2 sequences are KGHSH and LQKENI. V dropped 0 bases and J dropped 2 bases, with 3 bases sitting between them. The chain's CDR3 is CASSPPNTDTQYF. The DNA for the CDR3 is TGTGCCAGCTCACCACCAAACACAGATACGCAGTATTTT. Full variable domain (missing parts from reference TRBV18 and TRBJ2-3): NAGVMQNPRHLVRRRGQEARLRCSPMKGHSHVYWYRQLPEEGLKFMVYLQKENIIDESGMPKERFSAEFPKEGPSILRIQQVVRGDSAAYFCASSPPNTDTQYFGPGTRLTVL.

The V gene is TRBV4-3, the J gene TRBJ2-3; TRBD2 aligns across 13 bases. Germline V CDR1 and CDR2: LGHNA, YSLEER. Trimming cost V 1 base and J 1 base; bases outside gene matches: 5. The CDR3 length is 18 residues. The CDR3 here is CASSQGLGLAGGTDTQYF. CDR3 in DNA: TGCGCCAGCAGCCAAGGACTCGGACTAGCGGGAGGCACAGATACGCAGTATTTT.

J is TRBJ2-6 and V is TRBV6-5; D is ambiguous. Germline V gene data show CDR1 as MNHEY and CDR2 as SVGAGI. V was cut by 1 base and J by 4 bases, with 8 bases left in between. The CDR3 has 15 residues. CDR3: CASSYWPAGANVLTF. CDR3 nucleotides: TGTGCCAGCAGTTACTGGCCGGCCGGGGCCAACGTCCTGACTTTC.

The rearrangement joins TRBV20-1 to TRBJ2-6, with D perhaps TRBD1 (6 bases). This CDR3 has 19 residues. V lost 2 bases and J lost 2, with 22 bases in between. Per germline, CDR1 DFQATT and CDR2 SNEGSKA (reference sequence). For the CDR3, the DNA is TGCAGTGCTAGACAAGCGAAACAGGGTGGCCTAGCTGGGGCCAACGTCCTGACTTTC. This encodes CSARQAKQGGLAGANVLTF.

The chain has TRBV20-1 and TRBJ2-3; perhaps TRBD2 as D (5 bases). V was shortened by 8 bases and J by 0 bases, with 15 bases between the two germline ends. Germline CDR1 is DFQATT and CDR2 is SNEGSKA (reference sequence). CDR3 length: 14 residues. CDR3 nucleotides: TGCAGTTCTGCGGGCGGGCGGAGCACAGATACGCAGTATTTT. This sequence encodes CSSAGGRSTDTQYF.